These 30 T cell receptor beta chains originate from one sample sequenced in a study of blood T cell repertoires in COVID-19. The repertoire was sequenced with immunoSEQ multiplex PCR; TCRdb's copy has only in-frame clones and lacks some. The sample shows about 270,000 clones, roughly 79% of them seen only once. The sequenced material came from peripheral blood. The origin of the receptors is a woman aged 60-75 years with active or convalescent COVID-19.

This clone was seen once. This chain links TRBV29-1 with TRBJ1-1, with 9 bases that match TRBD1. There are 15 residues in the CDR3. J lost 5 bases, V lost 4 bases, and 11 bases had no gene match. The germline gives CDR1 SQVTM, CDR2 ANQGSEA. CDR3 region: CSVGSTGQGNTEAFF. DNA for the CDR3: TGCAGCGTTGGGTCGACGGGACAGGGCAATACTGAAGCTTTCTTT.

This sequence joins TRBV5-1 and TRBJ2-1; TRBD1 might be the D (6 bases). Per the germline V gene, CDR1 is SGHRS and CDR2 is YFSETQ. The CDR3 covers 13 residues. The V and J ends lost 4 bases and 7 bases respectively, with 12 bases between them. CDR3 DNA sequence: TGCGCCAGCAGCGAGGACAGCTCTAATGAGCAGTTCTTC. Amino acid sequence: CASSEDSSNEQFF.

The rearrangement uses TRBV6-5 and TRBJ1-1, with no clear D. The V end was cut by 2 bases, the J end by 4 bases, with 14 bases between. Germline V gene lookup returns CDR1 MNHEY and CDR2 SVGAGI. CDR3 length equals 15 residues. CDR3 amino acids: CASSYQRARGTEAFF. The CDR3 coding sequence is TGTGCCAGCAGTTACCAGAGGGCTCGGGGCACTGAAGCTTTCTTT.

The chain uses TRBV4-3 and TRBJ1-2; D is ambiguous. V gave up 4 bases and J gave up 8 bases, with 17 bases separating them. This CDR3 comprises 14 residues. The germline V gene has CDR1 LGHNA and CDR2 YSLEER. CDR3 sequence reads: CASSRGRQAGGYTF. For the CDR3, the DNA is TGCGCCAGCAGCCGCGGCCGGCAGGCGGGAGGCTACACCTTC.

The rearrangement uses TRBV27 and TRBJ1-1; 8 nucleotides match TRBD1. Trimming cost V 5 bases and J 6 bases; bases outside gene matches: 8. The CDR3 totals 14 residues. CDR1 is MNHEY and CDR2 is SMNVEV in the germline V gene (reference sequence). CDR3 in amino acids: CASSPGGFRSEAFF. In DNA, the CDR3 is TGTGCCAGCAGTCCAGGGGGCTTTCGGTCTGAAGCTTTCTTT.

V is TRBV6-5 and J is TRBJ2-2; 10 bases line up with TRBD2. V lost 4 bases and J lost 9; bases outside the gene matches: 11. CDR1 MNHEY and CDR2 SVGAGI come from the germline V gene. CDR3 length equals 16 residues. CDR3 sequence reads: CASSFGAGGPGRELFF. The CDR3 DNA reads as TGTGCCAGCAGTTTCGGAGCGGGGGGGCCCGGCAGGGAGCTGTTTTTT.

The rearrangement uses TRBV4-1 and TRBJ2-3; D remains unclear. Germline V CDR1 and CDR2: MGHRA, YSYEKL. Trimming pared 2 bases from V and 7 bases from J, leaving 16 bases between. The CDR3 contains 15 residues. The CDR3 bases are TGCGCCAGCAGCCAACGTAGTGTATCCCCAAATACGCAGTATTTT. This encodes CASSQRSVSPNTQYF.

This chain connects TRBV30 to TRBJ2-3; D not resolved. The CDR3 has 14 residues. V lost 0 bases and J 1 base, leaving 8 bases between the germline ends. CDR1 and CDR2 (germline): GTSNPN, SVGIG (reference sequence). The CDR3 nucleotides are TGTGCCTGGAGTGTTGGGCAGGGCACAGATACGCAGTATTTT. Residues: CAWSVGQGTDTQYF.

This chain uses TRBV10-2 with TRBJ1-2, with a tentative D call TRBD1 (5 bases). Germline V gene data show CDR1 as WSHSY and CDR2 as SAAADI. The CDR3 consists of 14 residues. V dropped 3 bases and J dropped 0 bases, with 8 bases sitting between them. CDR3 amino acids: CASSEDRSNYGYTF. The CDR3, as DNA: TGCGCCAGCAGTGAAGACAGATCTAACTATGGCTACACCTTC.

The chain recombines TRBV7-3 with TRBJ1-6, with no clear D. V was clipped by 5 bases and J by 6 bases, with 8 bases between them. The germline gives CDR1 SGHTA, CDR2 FQGTGA. The CDR3 extends over 13 amino acids. This CDR3 reads CASSRVLNSPLHF. CDR3 DNA sequence: TGTGCCAGCAGCCGAGTACTTAATTCACCCCTCCACTTT.

The rearrangement joins TRBV3-1 (or the pseudogene TRBV3-2) to TRBJ2-5; 9 bases map to TRBD2. V was pared by 2 bases and J by 3 bases, with 7 bases of the junction left unmatched. In germline, CDR1 is LGHDT, CDR2 YNNKEL (reference sequence). The CDR3 is 16 residues long. The CDR3 sequence is CASSQRGGAFEETQYF. The CDR3 DNA reads TGTGCCAGCAGCCAACGCGGGGGGGCTTTTGAAGAGACCCAGTACTTC.

The chain combines TRBV19 with TRBJ2-1, with 8 bases lining up with TRBD2. V lost 1 base and J lost 6; bases outside the gene matches: 8. Germline CDR1 and CDR2: LNHDA and SQIVND (reference sequence). This CDR3 is built from 16 residues. The DNA for the CDR3 is TGTGCCAGTAGTATAGTGGTTAGCGGGGTCCTCAATGAGCAGTTCTTC. Translating it yields CASSIVVSGVLNEQFF.

The chain carries TRBV20-1 and TRBJ2-5; a weak D match, TRBD2 (6 bases). The CDR3 runs to 13 residues. Germline V lookup: CDR1 DFQATT, CDR2 SNEGSKA (reference sequence). V shed 3 bases and J shed 1 base, with 9 bases lying between them. DNA for the CDR3: TGCAGTGCTAGTTTCGGGGGCCAAGAGACCCAGTACTTC. Translation: CSASFGGQETQYF.

V usage is TRBV18 and J usage is TRBJ2-3, with 10 bases that match TRBD2. CDR3 length: 16 amino acids. The V gene's germline CDR1 is KGHSH and CDR2 LQKENI. V gave up 3 bases and J gave up 3 bases; unmatched junction bases: 6. The CDR3 sequence: CASSPFLAGETDTQYF. The CDR3, as DNA: TGTGCCAGCTCACCCTTCCTAGCGGGGGAGACAGATACGCAGTATTTT.

This chain links TRBV6-5 with TRBJ1-2; D may be TRBD1 (6 bases). CDR1 is MNHEY and CDR2 is SVGAGI in the germline V gene. V lost 8 bases and J 4 bases, leaving 17 bases between the germline ends. The CDR3 consists of 14 residues. CDR3 residues: CASRPPGHPYGYTF. CDR3 nucleotides: TGTGCCAGCCGGCCGCCGGGACACCCCTATGGCTACACCTTC.

This CDR3 is CASSLGLAGGYTGELFF. In DNA form, the CDR3 reads TGTGCCAGCAGCTTGGGCCTCGCGGGGGGCTACACCGGGGAGCTGTTTTTT. The V call is TRBV5-6, the J call TRBJ2-2; 8 positions agree with TRBD2. The trim removed 0 bases at V and 3 bases at J, leaving 7 bases unmatched. CDR3 length equals 17 residues. Germline-derived CDR1 and CDR2 are SGHDT and YYEEEE.

The CDR3 loop reads CASSHPTGKLDGYTF. As DNA, the CDR3 is TGTGCCAGCAGTCACCCGACAGGGAAGTTGGATGGCTACACCTTC. V gene TRBV27 combines with J gene TRBJ1-2; 7 bases align to TRBD1. Germline assignment: CDR1 MNHEY and CDR2 SMNVEV (reference sequence). This CDR3 comprises 15 residues. With V trimmed by 5 bases and J by 6 bases, 12 bases remained unmatched.

This clone turned up a few times. The gene calls are TRBV2 and TRBJ1-6; D gene uncertain. Looked up from germline, CDR1 is SNHLY and CDR2 is FYNNEI. This CDR3 has 16 amino acids. Trimming shortened V by 7 bases and J by 9 bases, and 22 bases separated the two germline ends. CDR3 sequence: CASILGGRSFGSPLHF. DNA for the CDR3: TGTGCCAGCATATTGGGAGGGCGGTCGTTCGGTTCACCCCTCCACTTT.

This clone showed up just a few times. J is TRBJ1-1 and V is TRBV9; possible D gene TRBD1, 6 bases. This CDR3 contains 14 residues. In germline, CDR1 is SGDLS, CDR2 YYNGEE. Between the trimmed V and J ends, which lost 4 bases and 7 bases, there was a span of 17 bases. CDR3 residues: CASSTHTGPVEAFF. In DNA, the CDR3 is TGTGCCAGCAGCACCCATACAGGGCCCGTTGAAGCTTTCTTT.

There are a few counts of this clone. V and J are TRBV6-2 or TRBV6-3 and TRBJ2-1; no clear D. Trimming stripped 6 bases from V and 3 bases from J, with 12 bases between. Germline-derived CDR1 and CDR2 are MNHEY and SVGEGT. This CDR3 comprises 14 residues. The CDR3 loop is CASSSLDIYNEQFF. The CDR3 DNA is TGTGCCAGCAGCTCTTTAGACATCTACAATGAGCAGTTCTTC.

This chain uses TRBV15 with TRBJ2-1; a possible D gene is TRBD1 (5 bases). This CDR3 contains 16 residues. V was shortened by 5 bases and J by 0 bases, with 14 bases between the two germline ends. In germline, CDR1 is LNHNV, CDR2 YYDKDF (reference sequence). The CDR3 nucleotides read TGTGCCACCAGCGGCCAGACAGTGAGCTCCTACAATGAGCAGTTCTTC. It encodes CATSGQTVSSYNEQFF.

The genes are TRBV19 and TRBJ2-3; tentative D call: TRBD1 (5 bases). CDR1 LNHDA and CDR2 SQIVND come from the germline V gene (reference sequence). The CDR3 covers 13 residues. CDR3 amino acids: CATISGFLDTQYF. CDR3 in DNA: TGTGCTACAATCTCAGGGTTCCTAGATACGCAGTATTTT.

The genes are TRBV30 and TRBJ2-7, with D perhaps TRBD2 (5 bases). The V gene lost 0 bases and the J gene lost 6 bases, with 12 bases spanning the gap. The CDR3 is made up of 13 amino acids. The V gene's germline CDR1 is GTSNPN and CDR2 SVGIG (reference sequence). CDR3 DNA sequence: TGTGCCTGGAGTGTGAGGGCCCTCGCCGAGCAGTACTTC. This translates into CAWSVRALAEQYF.

This clone showed up just once. The chain is built from TRBV7-9 and TRBJ2-5; maybe TRBD1 (5 bases). The CDR3 is 14 residues long. The germline CDR1 and CDR2 sequences are SEHNR and FQNEAQ (reference sequence). The V gene lost 1 base and the J gene lost 0 bases, with 6 bases spanning the gap. The CDR3 is CASSLDRYQETQYF. CDR3 nucleotides: TGTGCCAGCAGCTTAGACAGGTACCAAGAGACCCAGTACTTC.

V and J are TRBV19 and TRBJ2-4; TRBD2 matches at 7 bases. The trim removed 6 bases at V and 3 bases at J, leaving 8 bases unmatched. Germline CDR1 is LNHDA and CDR2 is SQIVND (reference sequence). The CDR3 sequence is 15 residues long. This CDR3 is CASRGGSVDKNIQYF. Here the CDR3 DNA reads TGTGCCAGTAGGGGGGGGTCGGTCGACAAAAACATTCAGTACTTC. Variable domain in full (rest from reference TRBV19 and TRBJ2-4): DGGITQSPKYLFRKEGQNVTLSCEQNLNHDAMYWYRQDPGQGLRLIYYSQIVNDFQKGDIAEGYSVSREKKESFPLTVTSAQKNPTAFYLCASRGGSVDKNIQYFGAGTRLSVL.

The chain carries TRBV3-1 (or the pseudogene TRBV3-2) and TRBJ1-1; unclear D gene. Between the trimmed V and J ends, which lost 3 bases and 1 base, there was a span of 9 bases. The length of the CDR3 is 14 residues. CDR1 LGHDT and CDR2 YNNKEL come from the germline V gene (reference sequence). CDR3 bases: TGTGCCAGCAGCCAGGCAATATCGAACACTGAAGCTTTCTTT. It specifies CASSQAISNTEAFF.

The rearrangement joins TRBV27 to TRBJ1-2; 8 positions agree with TRBD1. The V segment lost 6 bases and the J segment 2 bases; nucleotides outside the gene matches: 5. The CDR3 runs to 14 residues. Germline-derived CDR1 and CDR2 are MNHEY and SMNVEV (reference sequence). CDR3 region: CASRYGQGNYGYTF. CDR3 nucleotides: TGTGCCAGCAGATACGGACAGGGAAACTATGGCTACACCTTC.

The rearrangement links TRBV4-2 to TRBJ1-4, with unresolved D. Per germline, CDR1 LGHNA and CDR2 YNFKEQ. Trimming pared 0 bases from V and 6 bases from J, leaving 14 bases between. The CDR3 is 16 residues long. CDR3 protein: CASSQESLAGDEKLFF. The CDR3 region has the DNA TGTGCCAGCAGCCAAGAATCCCTCGCCGGGGATGAAAAACTGTTTTTT.

In its sample, this clone was seen once. The genes are TRBV4-2 and TRBJ1-1, with 7 nucleotides matching TRBD1. This CDR3 spans 12 amino acids. The trim removed 0 bases at V and 8 bases at J, leaving 0 bases unmatched. Per germline, CDR1 LGHNA and CDR2 YNFKEQ. CDR3 DNA sequence: TGTGCCAGCAGCCAAGAGGACAGGGAAGCTTTCTTT. It codes for CASSQEDREAFF.

J is TRBJ2-1 and V is TRBV7-9, with 12 bases that match TRBD1. CDR3 length equals 19 residues. Trimming took 2 bases from V and 0 from J; bases not matched to a gene: 8. Per germline, CDR1 SEHNR and CDR2 FQNEAQ (reference sequence). CDR3 sequence: CASSLRGQGAPSSYNEQFF. The CDR3 bases are TGTGCCAGCAGCTTAAGGGGACAGGGGGCCCCGAGCTCCTACAATGAGCAGTTCTTC.